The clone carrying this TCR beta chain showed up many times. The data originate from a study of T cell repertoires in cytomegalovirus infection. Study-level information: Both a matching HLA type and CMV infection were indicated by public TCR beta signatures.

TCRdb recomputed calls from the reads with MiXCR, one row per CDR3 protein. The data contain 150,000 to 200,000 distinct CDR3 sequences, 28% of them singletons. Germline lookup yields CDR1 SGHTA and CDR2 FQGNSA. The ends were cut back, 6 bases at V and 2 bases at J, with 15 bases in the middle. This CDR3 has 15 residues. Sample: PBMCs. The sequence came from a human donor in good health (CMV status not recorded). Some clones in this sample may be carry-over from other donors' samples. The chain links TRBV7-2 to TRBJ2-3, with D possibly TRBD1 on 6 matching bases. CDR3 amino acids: CASSFTGLHTDTQYF. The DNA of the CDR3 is TGTGCCAGCAGTTTCACAGGGTTACACACAGATACGCAGTATTTT.